This T cell receptor beta chain was found in a study of human T cells and chemical hapten exposure. Overall study context: While the approximately 23-week study was under way, patients received diphenylcyclopropenone on the scalp every week.

Unique molecular identifiers were attached to individual cDNA molecules within the library. TCRdb processed the RACE reads anew with MiXCR; each CDR3 protein has one entry. Of roughly 89,000 distinct CDR3 sequences in the sample, approximately 11% are singletons; the top ten hold about 0.95%. General study points: TCRs exceeding 1 in 1000 frequency stayed unchanged with DPC sensitization.

Time point defined: patch test 3, about 24 weeks after DPC sensitization. The treatment here: therapeutic diphenylcyclopropenone sensitization with weekly scalp DPC. This clonotype was counted ten times or more. Its antigen is still unknown. The CDR3 sequence is 14 residues long. Germline V CDR1 and CDR2: LGHNA, YSLEER. V lost 4 bases and J lost 3; bases outside the gene matches: 5. This TCR was recovered from a woman in her 30s with alopecia areata. Some clones in this sample may be carry-over from other donors' samples. V usage is TRBV4-3 and J usage is TRBJ1-1; 7 bases align to TRBD1. Specimen: whole blood, collected in connection with sensitization to the hapten diphenylcyclopropenone (DPC). The CDR3 region is CASSPGQVYTEAFF. The CDR3 DNA is TGCGCCAGCAGCCCTGGACAGGTTTACACTGAAGCTTTCTTT.